This T cell receptor (beta chain) was sequenced in a study of blood T cell repertoires in COVID-19. Looking at the study overall: PBMCs, B-cell-depleted T cells, or T cells provided the cDNA or gDNA that made up the material.

Per the authors' pipeline: Nucleated cell counts were estimated from reference gene primer amplification. Clones were read by immunoSEQ multiplex PCR, and TCRdb kept only the in-frame ones, dropping some. The D gene and trimming were derived from the DNA, and the V and J assignments and clone size from that table. The sample shows 250,000 to 350,000 clones, about 82% of them seen only once. V shed 3 bases and J 7 bases; nucleotides not matched to a gene: 9. Germline assignment: CDR1 DFQATT and CDR2 SNEGSKA (reference sequence). This CDR3 has 14 amino acids. Material for sequencing was peripheral blood. The chain employs TRBV20-1 and TRBJ1-3; TRBD1 matches 7 bases. This sequence originates from a woman aged 45-65 years with acute or convalescent COVID-19. Written as DNA, the CDR3 is TGCAGTGCTAGTGACAGGGCTCTACGGAACACCATATATTTT. The encoded protein is CSASDRALRNTIYF.